The sample holds a few counts of the clone carrying this T cell receptor (beta chain). The sample belongs to a study of technical replicates of blood from a handful of donors. CDR3 length: 16 amino acids. Germline V gene lookup returns CDR1 MNHNS and CDR2 SASEGT. V lost 0 bases, J lost 9 bases, and 8 bases stayed unmatched. The repertoire was sequenced with immunoSEQ multiplex PCR; TCRdb's copy has only in-frame clones and lacks some. This sample yields approximately 15,000 clones, of which roughly 83% are seen a single time; approximately 10% belongs to the top ten. Sequencing used PBMCs. The sequence derives from a human donor in good health. V and J are TRBV6-1 and TRBJ1-6, with TRBD1 matching 7 bases. Here the CDR3 reads CASSEAEGAGGSPLHF. Written as DNA, the CDR3 is TGTGCCAGCAGTGAAGCGGAGGGGGCTGGTGGTTCACCCCTCCACTTT.